One sample yielded the 13 T cell receptor beta chains listed below, sequenced in a study of T-cell memory formation after mild COVID-19 (dated by TCRdb to about 2021). The library was built by means of 5' RACE. The listed sequencing device is Illumina NovaSeq 6000. TCRdb trimmed public reads at Q25 via fastp, called clones via MiXCR and kept in-frame beta chains. Entries that share a CDR3 protein sequence are merged under the most common genes and DNA. The sample table contains roughly 580,000 distinct CDR3 sequences; only one count was recorded for 18% of them. Clones ranked in the top ten supply approximately 12% of the sample. The specimen was PBMCs or a T cell subset sorted from them (not recorded which). These receptors originate from an adult woman who had mild COVID-19 (a few samples of this study predate the infection). The sample titles of this study are shuffled in the database, so cell type and time point are left out; the donor was told from shared clones.

This clonotype has just a few counts. The J gene is TRBJ1-1, the V gene TRBV20-1, with D uncertain. The germline V gene encodes CDR1 DFQATT and CDR2 SNEGSKA (reference sequence). The CDR3 runs to 13 residues. V was pared by 6 bases and J by 2 bases, with 13 bases between. The CDR3 DNA reads as TGCAGTGCCGGCGGCGGGTCCAACACTGAAGCTTTCTTT. It codes for CSAGGGSNTEAFF.

In its sample, this clonotype was seen a few times. This rearrangement joins TRBV6-1 to TRBJ2-3; D may be TRBD1 (5 bases). The CDR3 loop spans 14 amino acids. The germline gives CDR1 MNHNS, CDR2 SASEGT. The V gene lost 8 bases and the J gene lost 2 bases, with 14 bases spanning the gap. The CDR3 DNA is TGTGCCAGCCTCAAGGGGCGGTCCACAGATACGCAGTATTTT. Translation gives CASLKGRSTDTQYF.

The chain has TRBV5-5 and TRBJ1-2, with D possibly being TRBD1 (5 bases). Trimming stripped 0 bases from V and 6 bases from J, with 12 bases between. This CDR3 is 14 amino acids long. From germline, CDR1 is SGHKS and CDR2 YYEKEE (reference sequence). CDR3 loop: CASSLAGTENGYTF. The CDR3 DNA reads TGTGCCAGCAGCTTGGCCGGGACGGAGAATGGCTACACCTTC.

This clonotype was detected ten times or more. The V and J genes are TRBV20-1 and TRBJ2-7, with 8 nucleotides matching TRBD1. Trimming removed 0 bases from V and 3 bases from J; junction bases left unmatched: 13. The germline gives CDR1 DFQATT, CDR2 SNEGSKA (reference sequence). The CDR3 is made up of 17 amino acids. The CDR3 nucleotides are TGCAGTGCTAGAGATTCGGGACAGGAAATTTACGTCTACGAGCAGTACTTC. It translates to CSARDSGQEIYVYEQYF.

The table lists this clonotype with a few counts. This chain links TRBV2 with TRBJ2-1; 7 bases match TRBD1. V trimming: 6 bases; J trimming: 9 bases; junction bases outside the gene matches: 11. The CDR3 consists of 14 residues. Germline-derived CDR1 and CDR2 are SNHLY and FYNNEI. The CDR3 DNA reads TGTGCCAGCAGCTTCGTTTTAGACAGGGTTGAGCAGTTCTTC. Its protein is CASSFVLDRVEQFF. Full variable domain (remainder filled in from reference TRBV2 and TRBJ2-1): EPEVTQTPSHQVTQMGQEVILRCVPISNHLYFYWYRQILGQKVEFLVSFYNNEISEKSEIFDDQFSVERPDGSNFTLKIRSTKLEDSAMYFCASSFVLDRVEQFFGPGTRLTVL.

V and J are TRBV27 and TRBJ2-7; 11 nucleotides agree with TRBD1. CDR3 length: 16 residues. Germline V CDR1 and CDR2: MNHEY, SMNVEV (reference sequence). The ends lost 2 bases at V and 1 base at J; junction bases unmatched: 4. The CDR3, as DNA: TGTGCCAGCAGTTTAACAGGGACAGGGGGATCCTACGAGCAGTACTTC. It encodes CASSLTGTGGSYEQYF.

This clonotype appeared a few times. V and J are TRBV6-2 or TRBV6-3 and TRBJ1-2; D is unresolved. With 6 bases removed from V and 4 bases from J, the gap between germline ends came to 24 bases. Germline CDR1 MNHEY, CDR2 SVGEGT. The CDR3 covers 17 residues. The CDR3 loop is CASRIAGSAISSYGYTF. CDR3 nucleotides: TGTGCCAGCAGAATCGCCGGGAGCGCTATTAGTTCCTATGGCTACACCTTC.

This chain joins TRBV5-1 and TRBJ2-1; D possibly corresponds to TRBD1 (6 bases). The CDR3 length is 14 residues. The V gene lost 4 bases and the J gene lost 8 bases, with 16 bases spanning the gap. The germline CDR1 and CDR2 sequences are SGHRS and YFSETQ. CDR3 region: CASSPTGFMYEQFF. Here the CDR3 DNA reads TGCGCCAGCAGCCCAACAGGGTTTATGTATGAGCAGTTCTTC.

About this clonotype: A read error may account for a junction end that differs from germline. The chain is built from TRBV5-1 and TRBJ2-3; 8 nucleotides align to TRBD2. The CDR3 has 16 amino acids. Germline CDR1 is SGHRS and CDR2 is YFSETQ. CDR3 sequence reads: CASSLGLAGSTDKQYF. CDR3 nucleotide sequence: TGCGCCAGCAGCTTGGGGCTAGCGGGTAGCACAGATAAGCAGTATTTT.

This clonotype was recorded a few times. The chain couples TRBV12-3 or TRBV12-4 to TRBJ1-6; 8 bases agree with TRBD1. This CDR3 comprises 16 residues. V shed 7 bases, J shed 10 bases, and the junction held 15 bases outside the gene matches. DNA for the CDR3: TGTGCCAGCACCCCACAGATGGACAGGGAGGACTCACCCCTCCACTTT. Translated, it gives CASTPQMDREDSPLHF.

This clonotype appeared a single time. This chain joins TRBV11-2 and TRBJ1-6; TRBD1 agrees at 7 bases. The CDR3 loop spans 17 amino acids. Trimming removed 6 bases from V and 3 bases from J; junction bases left unmatched: 11. In germline, CDR1 is SGHAT, CDR2 FQNNGV. CDR3 in amino acids: CASSFDPGTVYNSPLHF. The CDR3, as DNA: TGTGCCAGCAGTTTCGATCCTGGGACAGTCTATAATTCACCCCTCCACTTT.

This clonotype was picked up a small number of times. The chain recombines TRBV3-1 with TRBJ2-7; 7 nucleotides align to TRBD2. CDR3 length: 19 amino acids. V was clipped by 1 base and J by 4 bases; unmatched bases: 19. The V gene's germline CDR1 is LGHDT and CDR2 YNNKEL (reference sequence). The CDR3 DNA reads as TGTGCCAGCAGCCAAGGACCCGGGACTAAAACAGTAAGCTGGTACGAGCAGTACTTC. Its protein product is CASSQGPGTKTVSWYEQYF.

This chain links TRBV7-2 with TRBJ2-7; 15 nucleotides align to TRBD2. This CDR3 region has 18 residues. The V segment lost 1 base and the J segment 4 bases; nucleotides outside the gene matches: 8. Germline V gene lookup returns CDR1 SGHTA and CDR2 FQGNSA. CDR3 residues: CASSLDLGLAGGIYEQYF. The CDR3 DNA is TGTGCCAGCAGCTTAGACTTGGGACTAGCGGGAGGTATTTACGAGCAGTACTTC.